This TCR beta chain derives from a study of T cell responses to AZD1222 COVID-19 vaccine. Study-wide results and limits: Spike as a whole was targeted by vaccine-associated CD4 TCRs, dominant at 160-218 and 743-854.

Assay used: immunoSEQ multiplex PCR; TCRdb lists only in-frame clones, some missing. This repertoire shows around 110,000 clones, just under 95% found once; its top ten account for 2.5% to 3.5%. The CDR3 length is 16 residues. V trimming: 0 bases; J trimming: 7 bases; junction bases outside the gene matches: 6. The V gene's germline CDR1 is SGHKS and CDR2 YYEKEE (reference sequence). Comments on this clone: The target antigen is unknown.

This receptor was identified in an adult in good health. The source was peripheral blood, collected on day 0 of AZD1222 vaccination. This sequence joins TRBV5-5 and TRBJ1-4, with 10 nucleotides matching TRBD1. The CDR3 region is CASSLDRDRGREKLFF. Here the CDR3 DNA reads TGTGCCAGCAGCTTGGACCGGGACAGGGGACGTGAAAAACTGTTTTTT.